The 11 T cell receptor beta chains reported below all come from one sample, sequenced in a study of blood T cell repertoires in COVID-19. Sequenced by immunoSEQ multiplex PCR; TCRdb stores in-frame clones only, minus some. The table includes about 430,000 clones, 85% to 90% detected once. The sequenced sample was PBMCs or T cells enriched from blood (not recorded which). The receptor set was obtained from a man between 25 and 39 years old who had recovered from COVID-19.

This chain joins TRBV6-5 and TRBJ2-1, with 11 bases aligning to TRBD2. CDR1 and CDR2 (germline): MNHEY, SVGAGI. The CDR3 has 16 residues. Unmatched junction bases numbered 5, after V lost 0 bases and J lost 7 bases. The CDR3 here is CASSYSMASGRNEQFF. The CDR3 region has the DNA TGTGCCAGCAGTTACTCTATGGCTAGCGGGAGGAATGAGCAGTTCTTC.

The chain has TRBV29-1 and TRBJ2-7; TRBD1 aligns across 9 bases. There are 14 residues in the CDR3. Germline CDR1 SQVTM, CDR2 ANQGSEA. The junction had 10 bases not matched to a gene; V was cut back by 1 base and J by 9 bases. CDR3 sequence: CSVEVRDRVSGQYF. CDR3 nucleotide sequence: TGCAGCGTTGAAGTCCGGGACAGGGTTTCTGGGCAGTACTTC.

The V and J genes are TRBV5-6 and TRBJ2-7, with D perhaps TRBD1 (6 bases). Germline CDR1 and CDR2: SGHDT and YYEEEE. The CDR3 length is 14 residues. Deletions cut 0 bases from V and 4 bases from J, with 11 bases between. CDR3 coding DNA: TGTGCCAGCAGCTTGGACAGGGTAGGATACGAGCAGTACTTC. It yields the protein CASSLDRVGYEQYF.

The J gene is TRBJ1-1, the V gene TRBV5-5; no clear D. The CDR3 is 16 amino acids. Trimming pared 3 bases from V and 7 bases from J, leaving 22 bases between. Germline CDR1 and CDR2: SGHKS and YYEKEE (reference sequence). The CDR3 nucleotides are TGTGCCAGCAGCTCCTTTGTGAACACCCAAACCCGTGAAGCTTTCTTT. Translated, it gives CASSSFVNTQTREAFF.

This chain connects TRBV7-2 to TRBJ2-5; the match to TRBD2 covers 13 bases. This CDR3 comprises 16 residues. The trim removed 6 bases at V and 4 bases at J, leaving 8 bases unmatched. Germline V gives CDR1 SGHTA, CDR2 FQGNSA. CDR3 nucleotide sequence: TGTGCCAGCAGAGCTCGACTAGCGGGAGGTCTAGAGACCCAGTACTTC. It yields the protein CASRARLAGGLETQYF.

The chain carries TRBV29-1 and TRBJ2-7; 12 bases align to TRBD2. The J segment lost 0 bases and the V segment lost 4 bases, leaving 7 bases of the junction unmatched. The CDR3 is 16 amino acids. Germline assignment: CDR1 SQVTM and CDR2 ANQGSEA. CDR3 coding DNA: TGCAGCGTTGGCCTAGCGGGAGGGCTGAGCTCCTACGAGCAGTACTTC. Translation: CSVGLAGGLSSYEQYF.

CDR3 in amino acids: CASRAQGAVSPLHF. As DNA, the CDR3 is TGCGCCAGCAGAGCACAGGGGGCAGTTTCACCCCTCCACTTT. This chain connects TRBV4-1 to TRBJ1-6; TRBD1 matches at 9 bases. J was trimmed by 9 bases and V by 6 bases; bases with no gene match: 6. Germline CDR1 is MGHRA and CDR2 is YSYEKL. The CDR3 runs 14 residues.

V is TRBV3-1 (or the pseudogene TRBV3-2) and J is TRBJ1-5; a weak D match, TRBD1 (5 bases). Germline V gene lookup returns CDR1 LGHDT and CDR2 YNNKEL (reference sequence). Trimming took 3 bases from V and 2 from J, leaving 14 bases between them. CDR3 length: 16 residues. CDR3 loop: CASSQGLPSGNQPQHF. CDR3 DNA: TGTGCCAGCAGCCAGGGACTCCCGAGCGGCAATCAGCCCCAGCATTTT.

This sequence joins TRBV28 and TRBJ2-3, with TRBD1 matching over 7 bases. CDR3 size: 15 residues. The germline V gene has CDR1 MDHEN and CDR2 SYDVKM. Trimming at V came to 4 bases and at J to 3 bases, leaving 7 bases not matched to a gene. The CDR3 DNA reads TGTGCCAGCAGTTCCCCCTCAGGGGGTACAGATACGCAGTATTTT. Translating it yields CASSSPSGGTDTQYF.

This clone appeared once. The V and J genes are TRBV6-4 and TRBJ2-1; 8 bases map to TRBD2. Germline trimming cut 0 bases from V and 5 bases from J; bases unmatched to any gene: 9. The CDR3 is 17 residues long. The germline V gene has CDR1 MRHNA and CDR2 SNTAGT. The chain's CDR3 is CASSDSIVLAGDNEQFF. The CDR3 coding sequence is TGTGCCAGCAGTGACTCGATAGTTCTAGCGGGCGACAATGAGCAGTTCTTC.

The chain joins TRBV5-4 to TRBJ2-5, with 9 bases matching TRBD1. Germline loops: CDR1 SGHNT, CDR2 YYREEE (reference sequence). This CDR3 has 15 residues. The trim removed 4 bases at V and 5 bases at J, leaving 9 bases unmatched. CDR3: CASSQTTGGGETQYF. CDR3 nucleotides: TGTGCCAGCAGCCAAACCACAGGGGGCGGGGAGACCCAGTACTTC.